This record covers a single T cell receptor beta chain. As yet, its antigen is unknown. Measured with immunoSEQ multiplex PCR; TCRdb has only the in-frame clones, and not every one. This sample has around 320,000 clones; 86% occur once, and the top ten carry 1.9%. The sample comes from a study of Ad26.COV2.S vaccination and SARS-CoV-2 variants. Whole-study findings and limits: Spike-specific TCR breadth was greater after Ad26.COV2.S than placebo.

Germline V CDR1 and CDR2: MNHEY, SMNVEV (reference sequence). The CDR3 is 15 residues long. Trimming took 2 bases from V and 9 from J; bases not matched to a gene: 6. Regarding treatment: roughly 18 received Ad26.COV2.S at low or high dose, single or two shots; several received placebo; per-sample allocation not given. Specimens were obtained on day 63 following the first vaccine or placebo injection. The chain carries TRBV27 and TRBJ2-1, with 11 bases lining up with TRBD1. The sample in question was peripheral blood, obtained in a trial of Ad26.COV2.S vaccine versus placebo. This sequence was found in a person between 18 and 65 years old who received the Ad26.COV2.S COVID-19 vaccine or a placebo. The CDR3 nucleotides are TGTGCCAGCAGTTTAGAGGACAGGGGGCTTAGTGAGCAGTTCTTC. This gives the protein CASSLEDRGLSEQFF.